The 22 T cell receptor beta chains below all came from one sample that was sequenced in a study of identical twins. TCRdb reanalysed the 5' RACE reads using MiXCR and keeps one entry per CDR3 protein. The sample shows about 100,000 distinct CDR3 sequences, under 6.5% of them seen only once. The sequencing input was memory T cells sorted from blood. The source of these receptors is a woman aged 45 to 65 in good health.

With respect to this clonotype: Germline and junction disagree at one end, which may indicate a read error. This chain links TRBV7-9 with TRBJ2-6; weak D call: TRBD2 (6 bases). This CDR3 comprises 16 residues. From germline, CDR1 is SEHNR and CDR2 FQNEAQ (reference sequence). CDR3 nucleotide sequence: TGTGCCAGCAGTCTGATCGGGGGACCTGGTGCCAACGTCCTGACTTTC. Its protein product is CASSLIGGPGANVLTF.

This clonotype was found a few times. This chain links TRBV2 with TRBJ2-3; D uncertain. This CDR3 region has 15 residues. The V gene's germline CDR1 is SNHLY and CDR2 FYNNEI. Deletions cut 6 bases from V and 3 bases from J, with 16 bases between. DNA of the CDR3: TGTGCCAGCAGCGCCTCGGCAACCGGAACAGATACGCAGTATTTT. Translated: CASSASATGTDTQYF.

This clonotype was picked up many times. This chain links TRBV20-1 with TRBJ2-1, with 10 bases matching TRBD2. This CDR3 is 18 amino acids long. Germline V CDR1 and CDR2: DFQATT, SNEGSKA (reference sequence). Trimming at V came to 1 base and at J to 4 bases, leaving 13 bases not matched to a gene. CDR3 loop: CSARAPRAGGLMYNEQFF. The CDR3 DNA reads as TGCAGTGCTAGAGCCCCGAGAGCGGGAGGGCTCATGTACAATGAGCAGTTCTTC.

This clonotype has at least ten counts. The chain joins TRBV12-3 or TRBV12-4 to TRBJ2-5; possibly TRBD1 for D (7 bases). V dropped 4 bases and J dropped 7 bases, with 16 bases sitting between them. The CDR3 extends over 14 amino acids. The DNA of the CDR3 is TGTGCCAGCAGTTATAGGCGGCAGGGGGGGACCCAGTACTTC. Its translation: CASSYRRQGGTQYF.

This clonotype was detected many times. The chain combines TRBV2 with TRBJ2-1, with no clear D. The ends were cut back, 4 bases at V and 0 bases at J, with 16 bases in the middle. Germline loops: CDR1 SNHLY, CDR2 FYNNEI. The CDR3 is 17 residues long. Written as DNA, the CDR3 is TGTGCCAGCAGTGGTAACTTGCCCTTTAGCTCCTACAATGAGCAGTTCTTC. This translates into CASSGNLPFSSYNEQFF. The whole variable domain, remainder taken from reference TRBV2 and TRBJ2-1, is EPEVTQTPSHQVTQMGQEVILRCVPISNHLYFYWYRQILGQKVEFLVSFYNNEISEKSEIFDDQFSVERPDGSNFTLKIRSTKLEDSAMYFCASSGNLPFSSYNEQFFGPGTRLTVL.

This chain joins TRBV27 and TRBJ1-1, with 8 nucleotides matching TRBD1. Germline values: CDR1 MNHEY, CDR2 SMNVEV (reference sequence). This CDR3 spans 13 amino acids. The J segment lost 5 bases and the V segment lost 8 bases, leaving 7 bases of the junction unmatched. Written as DNA, the CDR3 is TGTGCCAGCGGGACAGGTCTGATTACTGAAGCTTTCTTT. Translated, it gives CASGTGLITEAFF.

This clonotype has a count of ten or more. This chain links TRBV4-1 with TRBJ2-7, with a weak D call TRBD2 (6 bases). The CDR3 totals 14 residues. CDR1 MGHRA and CDR2 YSYEKL come from the germline V gene. V lost 4 bases and J lost 2, with 12 bases in between. The CDR3 sequence is CASSLGLETYEQYF. Written as DNA, the CDR3 is TGCGCCAGCAGCCTGGGACTTGAAACCTACGAGCAGTACTTC.

This clonotype was seen at least ten times. V usage is TRBV29-1 and J usage is TRBJ2-6, with a tentative D call TRBD2 (6 bases). Between the trimmed V and J ends, which lost 3 bases and 0 bases, there was a span of 15 bases. Germline CDR1 SQVTM, CDR2 ANQGSEA. This CDR3 has 17 amino acids. CDR3 protein: CSVEEGLTLSGANVLTF. CDR3 DNA: TGCAGCGTTGAGGAGGGTCTCACCCTCTCTGGGGCCAACGTCCTGACTTTC.

This clonotype was picked up many times. The chain joins TRBV7-9 to TRBJ2-7; weak D call: TRBD1 (6 bases). This CDR3 region has 13 residues. CDR1 and CDR2 from the germline V gene are SEHNR and FQNEAQ (reference sequence). Trimming stripped 6 bases from V and 1 base from J, with 10 bases between. CDR3 bases: TGTGCCAGCAGTCGACAGGAGTCCTACGAGCAGTACTTC. This translates into CASSRQESYEQYF. The full variable domain, in which reference TRBV7-9 and TRBJ2-7 provide the parts outside the CDR3, is DTGVSQNPRHKITKRGQNVTFRCDPISEHNRLYWYRQTLGQGPEFLTYFQNEAQLEKSRLLSDRFSAERPKGSFSTLEIQRTEQGDSAMYLCASSRQESYEQYFGPGTRLTVT.

The chain carries TRBV11-2 and TRBJ2-1; 11 bases are shared with TRBD2. The CDR3 has 16 amino acids. Germline V CDR1 and CDR2: SGHAT, FQNNGV. V trimming: 4 bases; J trimming: 1 base; junction bases outside the gene matches: 3. DNA for the CDR3: TGTGCCAGCAGCTACATAGCGGGGGGGTCCTACAATGAGCAGTTCTTC. Translated, it gives CASSYIAGGSYNEQFF.

This chain links TRBV5-8 with TRBJ2-7; the D is unclear. Trimming left V 2 bases short and J 1 base short, with 7 bases between. Looked up from germline, CDR1 is SGHTS and CDR2 is YDEGEE. The CDR3 sequence is 13 residues long. The CDR3 nucleotides are TGTGCCAGCAGCTTCACTAATTCCTACGAGCAGTACTTC. The encoded protein is CASSFTNSYEQYF.

This clonotype was counted a few times. The gene calls are TRBV5-1 and TRBJ2-7, with TRBD2 identical over 8 bases. Trimming removed 6 bases from V and 1 base from J; junction bases left unmatched: 6. CDR1 SGHRS and CDR2 YFSETQ come from the germline V gene. This CDR3 comprises 14 residues. In DNA form, the CDR3 reads TGCGCCAGCAACCCTAGCGGGCGATCCTACGAGCAGTACTTC. It is translated as CASNPSGRSYEQYF.

The chain links TRBV28 to TRBJ1-1, with 9 positions matching TRBD1. This CDR3 is 14 amino acids long. In germline, CDR1 is MDHEN, CDR2 SYDVKM. V lost 8 bases to trimming and J lost 4 bases; unmatched junction nucleotides: 8. Here the CDR3 reads CASQQGARPTEAFF. In nucleotides, the CDR3 is TGTGCCAGCCAACAGGGGGCGCGTCCCACTGAAGCTTTCTTT.

This clonotype was found a few times. The V gene is TRBV5-4, the J gene TRBJ2-4, with D perhaps TRBD2 (6 bases). The CDR3 extends over 15 amino acids. Germline V gene data show CDR1 as SGHNT and CDR2 as YYREEE (reference sequence). The ends were cut back, 4 bases at V and 2 bases at J, with 13 bases in the middle. CDR3 DNA: TGTGCCAGCAGCCCGATGGGGGGAACCAAAAACATTCAGTACTTC. Its translation is CASSPMGGTKNIQYF.

This clonotype has a count of ten or more. In nucleotides, the CDR3 is TGTGCCAGCAGCCAAGATCCCCAGCGCCCACCCCGAGATACGCAGTATTTT. It codes for CASSQDPQRPPRDTQYF. The chain recombines TRBV3-1 with TRBJ2-3, with D unclear. This CDR3 region has 17 residues. The germline gives CDR1 LGHDT, CDR2 YNNKEL (reference sequence). The V end was cut by 0 bases, the J end by 5 bases, with 18 bases between.

This clonotype appeared many times. This chain joins TRBV12-3 or TRBV12-4 and TRBJ2-1; 11 nucleotides match TRBD2. CDR3 length equals 14 residues. V lost 3 bases and J lost 13; bases outside the gene matches: 8. CDR3 sequence (DNA): TGTGCCAGCAGTTTCGGCGCTAGCGGGAGGTATCAGTTCTTC. Protein product: CASSFGASGRYQFF.

The chain has TRBV2 and TRBJ1-5, with D possibly being TRBD1 (5 bases). In germline, CDR1 is SNHLY, CDR2 FYNNEI. The V end lost 2 bases, the J end lost 8 bases, and 16 bases lay between the germline ends. CDR3 length: 15 residues. The CDR3 bases are TGTGCCAGCAGTGAAATGGTCGGGGGAGGAAAGCCCCAGCATTTT. It codes for CASSEMVGGGKPQHF.

This clonotype was seen more than once but under ten times. J is TRBJ2-4 and V is TRBV30; 9 positions match TRBD1. CDR1 is GTSNPN, CDR2 SVGIG, per germline (reference sequence). Unmatched junction bases numbered 10, after V lost 0 bases and J lost 10 bases. This CDR3 contains 15 residues. The CDR3 spells CAWSVKGQGGLIQYF. The CDR3 DNA is TGTGCCTGGAGTGTAAAGGGACAGGGTGGATTGATTCAGTACTTC.

This clonotype was counted at least ten times. This chain connects TRBV11-2 to TRBJ2-7; 7 bases match TRBD2. Trimming removed 6 bases from V and 5 bases from J; junction bases left unmatched: 13. CDR1 is SGHAT and CDR2 is FQNNGV in the germline V gene. The CDR3 covers 15 residues. The CDR3 sequence: CASRPSGRFHHEQYV. The CDR3 bases are TGTGCCAGCAGGCCCTCCGGGAGGTTTCATCACGAGCAGTACGTC.

The table lists this clonotype with a few counts. Possible read error: a much larger clone is one base away. This rearrangement joins TRBV29-1 to TRBJ2-5; D gene unclear. The CDR3 extends over 13 amino acids. The germline gives CDR1 SQVTM, CDR2 ANQGSEA. Trimming shortened V by 5 bases and J by 2 bases, and 12 bases separated the two germline ends. The CDR3 loop reads CSVKIIRQETQYF. For the CDR3, the DNA is TGCAGCGTTAAAATAATACGACAAGAGACCCAGTACTTC. The complete variable domain, with remaining parts taken from reference TRBV29-1 and TRBJ2-5, reads SAVISQKPSRDICQRGTSLTIQCQVDSQVTMMFWYRQQPGQSLTLIATANQGSEATYESGFVIDKFPISRPNLTFSTLTVSNMSPEDSSIYLCSVKIIRQETQYFGPGTRLLVL.

This clonotype occurred many times. The chain links TRBV11-2 to TRBJ1-1; a weak D match, TRBD1 (5 bases). Trimming removed 4 bases from V and 4 bases from J, with 13 bases in between. Germline loops: CDR1 SGHAT, CDR2 FQNNGV. The CDR3 length is 14 residues. CDR3 protein: CASSWGFTTTEAFF. CDR3 in DNA: TGTGCCAGCAGCTGGGGGTTCACTACCACTGAAGCTTTCTTT.

The rearrangement joins TRBV12-5 to TRBJ2-1; tentative D call: TRBD2 (6 bases). The CDR3 spans 14 residues. V dropped 0 bases and J dropped 11 bases, with 14 bases sitting between them. Germline-derived CDR1 and CDR2 are LGHNT and FRNRAP. The CDR3 is CASGLVEEGSKQFF. In nucleotides, the CDR3 is TGTGCTAGTGGTTTGGTAGAGGAGGGTTCTAAGCAGTTCTTC.